This T cell receptor beta chain was captured in a study of blood T cell repertoires in COVID-19. About the study: Samples came from the United States, Italy and Spain, spanning acute and convalescent COVID-19. PBMCs, B-cell-depleted T cells, or T cells were the source of the cDNA or gDNA that made up the material.

The germline gives CDR1 SGHVS, CDR2 FQNEAQ. V lost 4 bases and J lost 3, with 10 bases in between. This CDR3 region has 14 residues. Measured with immunoSEQ multiplex PCR; TCRdb has only the in-frame clones, and not every one. The sample has tens of thousands of clones, around 86% seen once. The sequence was obtained from a human donor in a cohort sampled during active COVID-19. This rearrangement joins TRBV7-8 to TRBJ1-3; the D gene is possibly TRBD1 (5 bases). Sequencing was carried out using peripheral blood. This CDR3 reads CASSSPRDGNTIYF. CDR3 in DNA: TGTGCCAGCAGCTCCCCCAGGGATGGAAACACCATATATTTT.